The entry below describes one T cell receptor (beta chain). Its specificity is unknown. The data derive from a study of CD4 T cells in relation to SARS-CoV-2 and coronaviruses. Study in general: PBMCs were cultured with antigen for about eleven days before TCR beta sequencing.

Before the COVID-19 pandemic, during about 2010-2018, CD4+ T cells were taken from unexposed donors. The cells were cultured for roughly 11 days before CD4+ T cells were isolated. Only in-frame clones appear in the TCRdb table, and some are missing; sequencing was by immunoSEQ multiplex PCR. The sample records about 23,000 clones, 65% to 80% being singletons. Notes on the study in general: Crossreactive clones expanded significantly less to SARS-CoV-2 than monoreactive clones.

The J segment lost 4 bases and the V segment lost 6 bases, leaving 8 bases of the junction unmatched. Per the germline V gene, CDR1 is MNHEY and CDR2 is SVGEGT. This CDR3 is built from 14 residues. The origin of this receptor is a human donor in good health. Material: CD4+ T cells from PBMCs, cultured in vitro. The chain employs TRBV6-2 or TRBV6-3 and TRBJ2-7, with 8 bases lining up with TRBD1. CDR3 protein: CASSTGTGQYEQYF. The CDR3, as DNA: TGTGCCAGCAGCACCGGGACAGGACAGTACGAGCAGTACTTC.